The clone carrying this T cell receptor beta chain was recorded a few times. The antigen remains unidentified. This entry is derived from a study of vaccination and CD4 T cells after COVID-19. Sequencing of DNA taken from cultured CD4+ T cells relied on the Oncomine TCR Beta short-read assay. TCRdb analysed the PCR reads with MiXCR anew, one entry per CDR3 protein. The repertoire consists of over 15,000 distinct CDR3 sequences, with roughly 49% occurring once and the leading ten covering approximately 16%. Treatment: approximately nine-day PBMC culture with coronavirus spike peptide pools or control peptides (ViraFEST assay). ViraFEST expanded antigen-specific T cells with peptide pools, then sequenced TCRs. March to December 2020 was the span of positive PCR dates, which predated US Alpha, Beta and Delta variants. Source: CD4+ T cells from blood, cultured in vitro, taken before SARS-CoV-2 vaccination. This TCR was sampled from a human donor who had recovered from COVID-19.

The CDR3 coding sequence is TGCAGTGCTGGGACATGGGCTAGCGGAGCCTACGAGCAGTACTTC. Its translation: CSAGTWASGAYEQYF. The J gene is TRBJ2-7, the V gene TRBV20-1; tentatively, D is TRBD2 (7 bases). Per germline, CDR1 DFQATT and CDR2 SNEGSKA (reference sequence). The CDR3 extends over 15 amino acids. The V end was cut by 5 bases, the J end by 2 bases, with 19 bases between.